This T cell receptor (beta chain) stems from a study of CD8 T cells in ankylosing spondylitis (dated by TCRdb to about 2017). The study in broad terms: The study set out to find disease-linked TCR variants by profiling T cell receptor beta repertoires in ankylosing spondylitis patients and healthy donors. The full study cohort was made up of roughly 25 ankylosing spondylitis patients and 108 healthy donors. Peripheral blood samples were taken, and synovial fluid was additionally collected from ankylosing spondylitis patients. General conclusions and limits of the study: According to the report, matched synovial fluid samples from ankylosing spondylitis patients were significantly enriched for the disease-linked clones. Some motif variants had previously been reported in the synovial fluid and blood of reactive arthritis patients, which suggests shared mechanisms of disease initiation. A CD8+ phenotype was shown by the disease-linked clones, which were found at relatively low frequencies in peripheral blood. A TCR beta motif made up of eight highly homologous amino acid variants appeared to be characteristic of blood from ankylosing spondylitis patients.

Sequencing used an Illumina HiSeq 2500. TCR beta libraries were prepared by quantitative 5'-RACE with molecular barcodes. The original methods were these. To identify disease-linked TCR variants, a new computational method was used, one built on a probabilistic model of VDJ rearrangement. TCRdb trimmed the raw reads at Q25, called clones with MiXCR and kept productive beta chains. Each entry is one CDR3 protein sequence, shown with its most common DNA and genes. The V and J calls reflect TCRdb's pipeline rather than the authors' work. The sample table shows approximately 220,000 distinct CDR3 sequences, and approximately 20% are seen once. The ten largest clones take up about two fifths of the sample. A word on this clonotype: Its recognized antigen is unknown. Per-base quality was not reported, and no clone a single base away is much larger than it.

The CDR3 runs 13 residues from the cysteine to the phenylalanine. This entry keeps only the CDR3 DNA: 39 bases, framed from base 1. CDR1 DFQATT and CDR2 SNEGSKA were looked up in the germline V gene (reference sequence). V loses 5 bases of germline sequence and J loses 5 bases, and the interval between the two ends is 16 bases. The TCR originated in a male donor with ankylosing spondylitis. This chain is built from TRBV20-1 and TRBJ2-7; possibly the D gene is TRBD2, per 5 matching bases. Sample: blood, either unsorted or a sorted T cell fraction (not recorded which). The sequenced DNA: TGCAGTGCTCCTAGCAGAACGGCCCACGAGCAGTACTTC. It codes for CSAPSRTAHEQYF.